Listed here are 26 T cell receptor beta chains from one sample, sequenced in a study of tumor-infiltrating lymphocytes in primary liver carcinoma. Production of TCR beta cDNA used roughly 0.55 ug total RNA together with a constant-region primer. Three rounds of nested multiplex PCR with slightly modified ARM-PCR produced TCR beta libraries. TRBV1-TRBV30 forward primers paired with a C-beta reverse primer drove the first two PCR rounds, about 10 cycles each. Each CDR3 protein is one row after TCRdb ran MiXCR on the multiplex PCR reads. The data hold some 120,000 distinct CDR3 sequences, with around two thirds observed a single time. Unsorted bulk tissue, 20-30 mg of it, served as the source for co-extraction of RNA and DNA. Sequencing used liver tumor tissue from sampling region 1. The subset was: tumor region T1, superior pole. The receptors derive from an older woman with primary liver carcinoma and hepatitis B virus infection.

Remarks on this clonotype: The missing conserved phenylalanine or tryptophan at the end of this CDR3 makes a read error likely. The chain combines TRBV9 with TRBJ2-7; the match to TRBD2 covers 10 bases. Trimming removed 3 bases from V and 2 bases from J; junction bases left unmatched: 5. Germline V gene sequence: CDR1 SGDLS, CDR2 YYNGEE. This CDR3 region has 15 residues. CDR3 coding DNA: TGTGCCAGCAGCGAGTCAGCGGGAGGGACCTACGAGCAGTACATC. Its translation is CASSESAGGTYEQYI.

Note on this clonotype: One end of the junction is discordant with germline, which a read error may explain. V usage is TRBV11-2 and J usage is TRBJ2-7; perhaps TRBD1 as D (5 bases). The CDR3 length is 12 residues. Germline V gene sequence: CDR1 SGHAT, CDR2 FQNNGV. The CDR3 DNA is TGTGCCAGCAGTTTAGGGGCAACAGAGCAGTACTTC. It yields the protein CASSLGATEQYF.

To note about this clonotype: An end of the junction differs from the germline gene, which may be a read error. CDR3 sequence: CAIRPGQGSEANEKLSF. Here the CDR3 DNA reads TGTGCCATCAGGCCGGGACAGGGCTCCGAAGCTAATGAAAAACTGTCTTTT. This rearrangement joins TRBV10-3 to TRBJ1-4; TRBD1 agrees at 9 bases. The CDR3 contains 17 residues. Per the germline V gene, CDR1 is ENHRY and CDR2 is SYGVKD.

To note about this clonotype: One end of the junction fails to match germline, which may point to a read error. This chain links TRBV14 with TRBJ1-1; TRBD1 matches 9 bases. The CDR3 has 18 amino acids. In germline, CDR1 is SGHDN, CDR2 FVKESK. The CDR3 reads CAISQGLGRGTGNTEAFF. The CDR3 DNA follows: TGTGCCATCAGCCAAGGCCTCGGACGGGGGACAGGGAACACTGAAGCCTTCTTT.

The V call is TRBV7-3, the J call TRBJ2-3; D is possibly TRBD1 or TRBD2 (5 bases each). V was clipped by 5 bases and J by 4 bases, with 19 bases between them. Per the germline V gene, CDR1 is SGHTA and CDR2 is FQGTGA. The CDR3 sequence is 16 residues long. The CDR3 here is CASSPQGAGVADTQYF. The CDR3 DNA reads TGTGCCAGCAGCCCTCAAGGGGCCGGGGTGGCAGATACGCAGTATTTT.

The chain has TRBV30 and TRBJ1-4, with 8 bases that match TRBD1. Per the germline V gene, CDR1 is GTSNPN and CDR2 is SVGIG (reference sequence). The CDR3 contains 17 residues. V shed 1 base, J shed 4 bases, and the junction held 11 bases outside the gene matches. CDR3 bases: TGTGCCTGGAGTGGGACAGGGTGGGGCCCAATTAATGAAAAACTGTTTTTT. Its protein is CAWSGTGWGPINEKLFF.

This clonotype was observed a few times. The V and J genes are TRBV6-4 and TRBJ2-6; 8 bases are a match to TRBD2. CDR1 MRHNA and CDR2 SNTAGT come from the germline V gene. The CDR3 has 16 residues. V lost 6 bases to trimming and J lost 0 bases; unmatched junction nucleotides: 4. CDR3 in DNA: TGTGCCAGCAGCGCCGGGACTAGCTCTGGGGCCAACGTCCTGACTTTC. Encoded protein: CASSAGTSSGANVLTF.

Note on this clonotype: The junction departs from the called germline gene at one end, perhaps through a read error. The gene calls are TRBV11-2 and TRBJ2-3; the D gene is possibly TRBD1 (9 bases). Per the germline V gene, CDR1 is SGHAT and CDR2 is FQNNGV. The CDR3 covers 17 residues. The CDR3 loop reads CVSSPGQGTGGADTQYF. The CDR3 DNA reads TGTGTCAGCAGCCCGGGACAGGGAACGGGAGGGGCAGATACGCAGTATTTT.

On this clonotype itself: Germline is not matched at one junction end, which may reflect a read error. The rearrangement uses TRBV28 and TRBJ1-1; D is uncertain. Germline assignment: CDR1 MDHEN and CDR2 SYDVKM. The CDR3 spans 11 residues. The CDR3 here is CASSSNQRSLF. CDR3 DNA sequence: TGTGCCAGCAGTTCGAATCAGAGGAGCCTTTTT. Supplemented by reference TRBV28 and TRBJ1-1, the full variable domain reads DVKVTQSSRYLVKRTGEKVFLECVQDMDHENMFWYRQDPGLGLRLIYFSYDVKMKEKGDIPEGYSVSREKKERFSLILESASTNQTSMYLCASSSNQRSLFGQGTRLTVV.

Comment on this clonotype: As the CDR3 is not closed by the conserved phenylalanine or tryptophan, this likely results from a read error. It is unclear where the CDR3 begins or ends on the DNA, so no DNA is shown, and the CDR3 is as TCRdb lists it. The V gene is TRBV5-5, the J gene TRBJ2-7; the D call in the table, TRBD1, was not verified against the DNA. Germline values: CDR1 SGHKS, CDR2 YYEKEE (reference sequence). The CDR3 comprises 14 residues, both ends counted. Here the CDR3 reads CASSSLTEPYEQYL.

This chain links TRBV29-1 with TRBJ2-7, with 9 positions matching TRBD1. CDR1 is SQVTM and CDR2 is ANQGSEA in the germline V gene. This CDR3 is 13 amino acids long. Here the CDR3 reads CNARTGAEYEQYF. CDR3 nucleotide sequence: TGCAATGCTAGGACAGGGGCCGAATACGAGCAGTACTTC.

In this sample, this clonotype turned up many times. The J gene is TRBJ2-1, the V gene TRBV12-5, with 9 bases fitting TRBD1. The CDR3 contains 15 residues. Germline CDR1 LGHNT, CDR2 FRNRAP. Losses at the gene ends were 4 bases for V and 5 bases for J; bases not matched to a gene: 6. The CDR3 reads CASGSGQGLNNEQFF. CDR3 coding DNA: TGTGCTAGTGGTTCCGGACAGGGGCTTAACAATGAGCAGTTCTTC.

Comments on this clonotype: One end of the junction does not line up with germline, which may come from a read error. The chain uses TRBV7-9 and TRBJ2-1; D is ambiguous. The V gene's germline CDR1 is SEHNR and CDR2 FQNEAQ (reference sequence). The CDR3 contains 10 residues. As DNA, the CDR3 is TGTGCCAGCAGCTACGATGAGCAATTCTTC. Translation: CASSYDEQFF.

Comment on this clonotype: This may stem from a read error, because a much larger clone lies one nucleotide away. The V and J genes are TRBV6-6 and TRBJ2-3; D may be TRBD1 (6 bases). The CDR3 spans 16 residues. Germline V CDR1 and CDR2: MNHNY, SVGAGI (reference sequence). The CDR3 DNA follows: TGTGCCAGCATTCTCGGGACAACCTACAGTAGCGATACGCGGTATTTT. This translates into CASILGTTYSSDTRYF.

A remark on this clonotype: One end of the junction varies from germline; a read error may be responsible. V usage is TRBV11-2 and J usage is TRBJ2-3; 11 nucleotides line up with TRBD2. The CDR3 covers 16 residues. Germline V gene sequence: CDR1 SGHAT, CDR2 FQNNGV. The CDR3 bases are TGTGCCGGCAGCCCAGGGACTAGCGGAAGCACAGATACGCAGTATTTC. This translates into CAGSPGTSGSTDTQYF.

A note on this clonotype: The CDR3 carries no conserved terminal phenylalanine or tryptophan, so it likely arises from a read error. The chain uses TRBV15 and TRBJ2-1; 10 nucleotides match TRBD2. There are 17 residues in the CDR3. Germline CDR1 reads LNHNV; CDR2 reads YYDKDF (reference sequence). J lost 3 bases, V lost 0 bases, and 5 bases had no gene match. The CDR3 spells CATSRDLLAGYYNEQFI. CDR3 sequence (DNA): TGTGCCACCAGCAGAGATCTACTAGCGGGGTACTACAATGAGCAGTTCATC.

This clonotype was seen at least ten times. J is TRBJ1-1 and V is TRBV29-1, with D perhaps TRBD1 (5 bases). Germline V CDR1 and CDR2: SQVTM, ANQGSEA. Between the trimmed V and J ends, which lost 4 bases and 4 bases, there was a span of 19 bases. This CDR3 comprises 15 residues. CDR3 protein: CSVAGSAVYGTEAFF. DNA for the CDR3: TGCAGCGTTGCAGGGTCGGCGGTGTACGGCACTGAAGCTTTCTTT.

To note about this clonotype: The junction departs from the called germline gene at one end, perhaps through a read error. The rearrangement uses TRBV11-3 and TRBJ2-6; D ambiguous. The CDR3 length is 16 residues. Germline loops: CDR1 SGHNT, CDR2 YENEEA. CDR3 in DNA: TGCGCCAGCAGCCCGAGGCATGGAACTGGGGCCAACGTCCTGACTTTC. Translation gives CASSPRHGTGANVLTF.

Comment on this clonotype: A read error may explain this, as a much larger clone is one base away. V gene TRBV4-1 combines with J gene TRBJ2-2; D ambiguous. Germline V gene sequence: CDR1 MGHRA, CDR2 YSYEKL. The CDR3 runs to 15 residues. V shed 7 bases and J shed 4 bases, with 16 bases lying between them. Here the CDR3 reads CASNTHSASTGELFF. CDR3 nucleotide sequence: TGCGCCAGCAACACTCACTCCGCGAGCACCGGGGAGCTGTTTTTT.

There are a few counts of this clonotype. V is TRBV6-2 or TRBV6-3 and J is TRBJ2-5, with 14 bases lining up with TRBD2. Germline CDR1 reads MNHEY; CDR2 reads SVGEGT. This CDR3 comprises 16 residues. V lost 6 bases and J lost 5; bases outside the gene matches: 8. CDR3 region: CASRTGLAGGWETQYF. DNA of the CDR3: TGTGCCAGCAGAACCGGACTAGCGGGAGGTTGGGAGACCCAGTACTTC.

The rearrangement links TRBV28 to TRBJ2-1; 15 nucleotides line up with TRBD2. The length of the CDR3 is 18 residues. Germline V gene data show CDR1 as MDHEN and CDR2 as SYDVKM. V shed 8 bases and J 0 bases; nucleotides not matched to a gene: 8. CDR3 in amino acids: CASQGLAGGSPSYNEQFF. The CDR3 DNA follows: TGTGCCAGCCAGGGACTAGCGGGAGGTTCCCCCTCCTACAATGAGCAGTTCTTC.

In regard to this clonotype: Relative to the germline gene, one junction end is altered; a read error may explain this. V and J are TRBV11-2 and TRBJ2-2, with D unclear. The CDR3 runs to 15 residues. CDR1 and CDR2 from the germline V gene are SGHAT and FQNNGV. CDR3 DNA sequence: TGTGTCAGCAGCTTATTCGGGCCGAACAACGGGGAGCTGTTTTTT. Protein product: CVSSLFGPNNGELFF.

In regard to this clonotype: The junction departs from germline at one end; a sequencing error may be responsible. The rearrangement links TRBV11-3 to TRBJ2-1, with D possibly matching TRBD1 (6 bases). The CDR3 is 12 residues long. Germline V gene lookup returns CDR1 SGHNT and CDR2 YENEEA. In nucleotides, the CDR3 is TGTGCCACCAGGGAGAGGGACAATAAGCAATTCTTC. Translation gives CATRERDNKQFF.

With regard to this clonotype: A read error is possible here, since a much larger clone lies one base away. J is TRBJ2-3 and V is TRBV6-1; 9 bases line up with TRBD2. This CDR3 has 14 residues. In germline, CDR1 is MNHNS, CDR2 SASEGT. Here the CDR3 DNA reads TGTGACAGCAGTATCGCGGGAGGGGCAGATACGCAGTATTTT. It encodes CDSSIAGGADTQYF.

As regards this clonotype: The conserved closing phenylalanine or tryptophan is absent in this CDR3, likely reflecting a read error. The chain recombines TRBV11-2 with TRBJ2-1; 11 bases line up with TRBD2. The germline gives CDR1 SGHAT, CDR2 FQNNGV. After removal of 9 bases from V and 8 bases from J, the junction contained 18 bases not matched to a gene. The CDR3 spans 17 residues. The CDR3 region has the DNA TGTGCCAGAAGCAGGAGACTAGCGGGATGGCCGGGGGATGAGCAGTTCCTC. Translation: CARSRRLAGWPGDEQFL.

Points on this clonotype: A much larger clone sits a single nucleotide away, making a read error possible. This chain links TRBV28 with TRBJ1-1, with D perhaps TRBD1 (6 bases). The V gene lost 8 bases and the J gene lost 4 bases, with 14 bases spanning the gap. Germline assignment: CDR1 MDHEN and CDR2 SYDVKM. CDR3 length equals 13 residues. CDR3 DNA: TGTGCCAGCGGGGGACATATAGTCACTGAAGCTTTCTTT. It codes for CASGGHIVTEAFF.